This T cell receptor beta chain was sequenced during a study of regulatory T cells in long-lasting Graves disease. General observations from the study: Among samples with persistent disease, TRBV28, TRBJ1-2 and TRBJ2-5 were favored.

The time point is: newly diagnosed GD, antithyroid drugs for less than 3 months. Researchers made the TCR library from RNA that was extracted from PBMCs. This CDR3 has 14 residues. The V and J ends lost 6 bases and 5 bases respectively, with 14 bases between them. This clonotype was found many times. Its antigen remains unknown. Both iRepertoire HTBI primers and Arm-PCR of CDR3 regions were used to build the TCR beta libraries. MiXCR, applied by TCRdb to the multiplex PCR reads, yields one record per CDR3 protein. Here the sample spans hundreds of thousands of distinct CDR3 sequences, roughly 17% being singletons. Separately, the same data were catalogued under a study of T cells in Graves' hyperthyroidism and ophthalmopathy. That source reports: In the first-round RT-PCR of the TCR CDR3, the HTBI primer set was used. Expanded thyroid clonotypes (above 0.001) were mostly also found in blood. Ophthalmopathy was identified by the model a median around 5.9 months ahead of onset.

The V and J genes are TRBV12-3 or TRBV12-4 and TRBJ1-5, with TRBD1 as a possible D gene (5 bases). The sequence was collected from a woman aged 25 to 45 with Graves disease. This sample comprised peripheral blood mononuclear cells (PBMCs), obtained at new diagnosis, from a patient treated with antithyroid drugs. The CDR3 spells CASSPAARDQPQHF. The CDR3 coding sequence is TGTGCCAGCAGCCCCGCGGCCAGGGATCAGCCCCAGCATTTT.